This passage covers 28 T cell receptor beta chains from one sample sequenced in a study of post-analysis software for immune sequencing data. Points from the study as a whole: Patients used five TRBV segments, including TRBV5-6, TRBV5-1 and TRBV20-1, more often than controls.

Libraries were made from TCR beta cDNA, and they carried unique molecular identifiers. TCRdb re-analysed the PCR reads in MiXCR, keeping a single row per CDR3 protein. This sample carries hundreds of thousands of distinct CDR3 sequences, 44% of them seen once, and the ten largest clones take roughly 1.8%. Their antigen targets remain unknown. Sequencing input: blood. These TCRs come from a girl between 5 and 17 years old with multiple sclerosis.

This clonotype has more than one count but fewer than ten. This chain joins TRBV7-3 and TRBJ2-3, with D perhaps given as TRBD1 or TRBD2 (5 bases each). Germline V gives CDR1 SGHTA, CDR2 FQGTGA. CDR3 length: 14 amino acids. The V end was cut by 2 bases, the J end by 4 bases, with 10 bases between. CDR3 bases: TGTGCCAGCAGCTTAGAGGGGCGGGCAGATACGCAGTATTTT. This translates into CASSLEGRADTQYF. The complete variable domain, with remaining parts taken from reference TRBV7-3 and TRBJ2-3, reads GAGVSQTPSNKVTEKGKYVELRCDPISGHTALYWYRQSLGQGPEFLIYFQGTGAADDSGLPNDRFFAVRPEGSVSTLKIQRTERGDSAVYLCASSLEGRADTQYFGPGTRLTVL.

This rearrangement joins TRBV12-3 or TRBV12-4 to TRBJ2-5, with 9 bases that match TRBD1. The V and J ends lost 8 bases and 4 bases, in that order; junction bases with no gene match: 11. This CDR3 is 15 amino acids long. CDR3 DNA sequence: TGTGCCAGCCAGAATACAGGGGGCAATGGAGAGACCCAGTACTTC. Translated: CASQNTGGNGETQYF.

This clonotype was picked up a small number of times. The CDR3 sequence: CSAETGDSGANVLTF. The CDR3 coding sequence is TGCAGCGCGGAGACAGGAGACTCTGGGGCCAACGTCCTGACTTTC. The chain has TRBV29-1 and TRBJ2-6, with D perhaps TRBD1 (6 bases). The V gene lost 7 bases and the J gene lost 0 bases, with 13 bases spanning the gap. Germline V gene sequence: CDR1 SQVTM, CDR2 ANQGSEA. The length of the CDR3 is 15 residues.

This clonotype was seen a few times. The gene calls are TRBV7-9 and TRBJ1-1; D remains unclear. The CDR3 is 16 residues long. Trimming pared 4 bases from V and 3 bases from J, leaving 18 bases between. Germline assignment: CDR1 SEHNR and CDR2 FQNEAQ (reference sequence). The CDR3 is CASSSRRPLGDTEAFF. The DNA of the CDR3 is TGTGCCAGCAGCTCCCGACGTCCCCTGGGCGACACTGAAGCTTTCTTT. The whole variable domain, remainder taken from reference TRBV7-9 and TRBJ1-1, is DTGVSQNPRHKITKRGQNVTFRCDPISEHNRLYWYRQTLGQGPEFLTYFQNEAQLEKSRLLSDRFSAERPKGSFSTLEIQRTEQGDSAMYLCASSSRRPLGDTEAFFGQGTRLTVV.

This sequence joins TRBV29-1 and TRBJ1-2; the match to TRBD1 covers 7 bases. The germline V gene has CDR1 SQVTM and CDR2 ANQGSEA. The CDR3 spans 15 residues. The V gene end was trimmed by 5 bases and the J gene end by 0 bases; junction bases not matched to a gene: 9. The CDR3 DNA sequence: TGCAGCGTTTACAACCCGGGACAGCCTAACTATGGCTACACCTTC. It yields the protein CSVYNPGQPNYGYTF.

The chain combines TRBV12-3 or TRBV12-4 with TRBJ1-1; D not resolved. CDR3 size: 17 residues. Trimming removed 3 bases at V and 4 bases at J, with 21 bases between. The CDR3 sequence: CASSFPPLGGSLTEAFF. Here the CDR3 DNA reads TGTGCCAGCAGTTTTCCCCCCCTGGGCGGGTCCCTCACTGAAGCTTTCTTT.

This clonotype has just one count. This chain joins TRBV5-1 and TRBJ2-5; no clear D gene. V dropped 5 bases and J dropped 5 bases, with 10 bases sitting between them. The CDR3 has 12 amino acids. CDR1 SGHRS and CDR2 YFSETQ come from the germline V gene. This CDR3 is CASRLISETQYF. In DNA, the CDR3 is TGCGCCAGCAGGTTGATTTCGGAGACCCAGTACTTC.

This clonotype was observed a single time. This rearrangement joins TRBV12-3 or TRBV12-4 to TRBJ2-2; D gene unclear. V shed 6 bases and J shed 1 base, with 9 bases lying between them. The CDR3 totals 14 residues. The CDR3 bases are TGTGCCAGCAGGTTGGACCTGAACACCGGGGAGCTGTTTTTT. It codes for CASRLDLNTGELFF.

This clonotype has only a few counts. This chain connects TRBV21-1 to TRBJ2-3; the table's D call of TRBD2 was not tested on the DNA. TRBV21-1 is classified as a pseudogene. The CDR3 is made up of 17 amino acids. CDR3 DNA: TGTGCCAGCACCGTAGGACTAGCGGGAGGGTGCACAGATACGCAGTATTTT. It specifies CASTVGLAGGCTDTQYF.

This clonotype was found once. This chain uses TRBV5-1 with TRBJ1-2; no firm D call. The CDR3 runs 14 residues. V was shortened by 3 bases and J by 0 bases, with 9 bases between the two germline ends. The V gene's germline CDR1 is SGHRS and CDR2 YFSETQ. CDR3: CASSWDAANYGYTF. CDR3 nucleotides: TGCGCCAGCAGCTGGGATGCAGCTAACTATGGCTACACCTTC.

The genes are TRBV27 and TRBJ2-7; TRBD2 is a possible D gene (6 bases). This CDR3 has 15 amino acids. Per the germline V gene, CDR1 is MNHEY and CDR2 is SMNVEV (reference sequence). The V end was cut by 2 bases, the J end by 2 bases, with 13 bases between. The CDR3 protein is CASSLSQGGPYEQYF. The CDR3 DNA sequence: TGTGCCAGCAGTTTAAGTCAGGGAGGCCCCTACGAGCAGTACTTC.

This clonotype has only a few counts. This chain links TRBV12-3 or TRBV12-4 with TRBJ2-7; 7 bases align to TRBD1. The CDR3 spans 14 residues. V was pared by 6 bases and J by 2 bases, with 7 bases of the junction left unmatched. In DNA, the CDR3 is TGTGCCAGCAGGTATACGGGACAGCCCTACGAGCAGTACTTC. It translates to CASRYTGQPYEQYF.

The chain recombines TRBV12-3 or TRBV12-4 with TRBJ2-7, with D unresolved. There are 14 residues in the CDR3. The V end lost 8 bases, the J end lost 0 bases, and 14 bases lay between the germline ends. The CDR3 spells CASPVGSGSYEQYV. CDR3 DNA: TGTGCCAGCCCAGTGGGGTCGGGCTCCTACGAGCAGTACGTC.

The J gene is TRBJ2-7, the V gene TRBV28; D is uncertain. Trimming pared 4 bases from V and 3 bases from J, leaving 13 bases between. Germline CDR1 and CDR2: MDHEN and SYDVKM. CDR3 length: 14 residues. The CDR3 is CASSSGPYNYEQYF. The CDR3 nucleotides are TGTGCCAGCAGTTCTGGACCATACAACTACGAGCAGTACTTC.

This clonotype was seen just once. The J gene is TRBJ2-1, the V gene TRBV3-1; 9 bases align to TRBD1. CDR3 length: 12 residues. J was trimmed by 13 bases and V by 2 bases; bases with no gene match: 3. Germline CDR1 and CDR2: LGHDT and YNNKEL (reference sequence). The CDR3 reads CASSQTGGRQFF. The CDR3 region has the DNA TGTGCCAGCAGCCAAACAGGGGGCCGTCAGTTCTTC.

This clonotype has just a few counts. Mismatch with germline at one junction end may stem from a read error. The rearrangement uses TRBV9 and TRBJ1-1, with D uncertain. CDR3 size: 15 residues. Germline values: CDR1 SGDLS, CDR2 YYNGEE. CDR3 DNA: TGCGCCAGCACCTGGGTAGGGTGGAGGAACACTGAAGCTTTCTTT. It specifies CASTWVGWRNTEAFF.

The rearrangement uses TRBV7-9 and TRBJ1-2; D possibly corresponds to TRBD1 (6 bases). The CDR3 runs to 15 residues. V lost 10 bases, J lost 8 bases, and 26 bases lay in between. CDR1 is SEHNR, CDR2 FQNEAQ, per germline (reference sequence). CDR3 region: CATEDSLPAVRGYTF. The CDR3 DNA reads TGTGCCACTGAGGACAGCCTCCCTGCCGTGAGAGGCTACACCTTC.

CDR3 coding DNA: TGTGCCAGCAGCGTAGGAACAGCAGAGACCCAGTACTTC. It codes for CASSVGTAETQYF. The chain carries TRBV9 and TRBJ2-5; no firm D call. This CDR3 has 13 residues. V lost 0 bases and J lost 4, with 7 bases in between. CDR1 is SGDLS and CDR2 is YYNGEE in the germline V gene.

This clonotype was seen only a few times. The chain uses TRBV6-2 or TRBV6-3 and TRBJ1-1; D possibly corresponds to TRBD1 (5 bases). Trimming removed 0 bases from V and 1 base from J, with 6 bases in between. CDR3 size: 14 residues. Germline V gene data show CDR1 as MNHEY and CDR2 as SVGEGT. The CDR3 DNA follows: TGTGCCAGCAGTTACTCGGGGGGGAACACTGAAGCTTTCTTT. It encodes CASSYSGGNTEAFF.

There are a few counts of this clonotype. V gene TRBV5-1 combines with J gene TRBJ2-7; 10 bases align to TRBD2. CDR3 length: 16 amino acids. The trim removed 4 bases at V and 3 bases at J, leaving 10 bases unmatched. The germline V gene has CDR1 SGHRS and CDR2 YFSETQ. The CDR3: CASSLRRSSGSYEQYF. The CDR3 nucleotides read TGCGCCAGCAGCCTCCGGAGGTCTAGCGGGAGCTACGAGCAGTACTTC.

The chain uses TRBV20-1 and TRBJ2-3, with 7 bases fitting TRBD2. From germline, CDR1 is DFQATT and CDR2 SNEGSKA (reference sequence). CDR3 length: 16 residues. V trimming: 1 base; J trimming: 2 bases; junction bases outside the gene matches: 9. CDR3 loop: CSARGREAGPTDTQYF. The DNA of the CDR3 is TGCAGTGCTAGAGGCCGGGAGGCGGGACCCACAGATACGCAGTATTTT.

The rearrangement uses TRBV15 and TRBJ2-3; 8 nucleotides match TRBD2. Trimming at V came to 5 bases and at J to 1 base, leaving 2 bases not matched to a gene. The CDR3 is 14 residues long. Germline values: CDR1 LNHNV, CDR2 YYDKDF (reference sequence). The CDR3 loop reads CATSLAGGTDTQYF. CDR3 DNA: TGTGCCACCAGCCTAGCGGGTGGCACAGATACGCAGTATTTT.

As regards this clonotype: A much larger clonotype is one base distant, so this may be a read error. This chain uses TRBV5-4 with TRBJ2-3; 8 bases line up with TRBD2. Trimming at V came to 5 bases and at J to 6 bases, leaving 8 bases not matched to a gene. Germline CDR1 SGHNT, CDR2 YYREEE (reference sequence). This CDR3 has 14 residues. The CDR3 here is CASSRSGGDDTQYF. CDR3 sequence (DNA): TGTGCCAGCAGTCGGAGCGGGGGTGACGATACGCAGTATTTT.

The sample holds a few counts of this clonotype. The CDR3 spells CASSPVEGYGYTF. CDR3 bases: TGTGCCAGCAGCCCAGTTGAAGGCTATGGCTACACCTTC. V is TRBV28 and J is TRBJ1-2, with no clear D. V was cut by 6 bases and J by 4 bases, with 12 bases left in between. The CDR3 is 13 residues long. CDR1 is MDHEN, CDR2 SYDVKM, per germline.

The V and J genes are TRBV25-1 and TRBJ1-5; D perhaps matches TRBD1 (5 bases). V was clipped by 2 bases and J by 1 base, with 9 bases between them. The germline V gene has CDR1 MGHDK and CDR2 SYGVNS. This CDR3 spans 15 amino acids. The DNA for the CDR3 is TGTGCCAGCAGTGAAAGCGGGGGGAGCAATCAGCCCCAGCATTTT. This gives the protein CASSESGGSNQPQHF.

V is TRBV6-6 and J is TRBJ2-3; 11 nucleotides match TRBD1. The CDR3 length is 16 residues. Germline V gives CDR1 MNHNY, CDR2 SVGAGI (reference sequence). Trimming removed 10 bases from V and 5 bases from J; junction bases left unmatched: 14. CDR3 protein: CANRTRDRGYGDTQYF. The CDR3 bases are TGTGCCAACAGGACTCGGGACAGGGGGTACGGAGATACGCAGTATTTT.

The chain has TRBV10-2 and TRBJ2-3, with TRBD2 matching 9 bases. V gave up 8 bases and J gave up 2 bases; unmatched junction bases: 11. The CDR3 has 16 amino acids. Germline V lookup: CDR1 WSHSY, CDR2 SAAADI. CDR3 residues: CASVQPTSGLTDTQYF. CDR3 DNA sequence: TGCGCCAGCGTCCAGCCGACTAGCGGACTCACAGATACGCAGTATTTT.

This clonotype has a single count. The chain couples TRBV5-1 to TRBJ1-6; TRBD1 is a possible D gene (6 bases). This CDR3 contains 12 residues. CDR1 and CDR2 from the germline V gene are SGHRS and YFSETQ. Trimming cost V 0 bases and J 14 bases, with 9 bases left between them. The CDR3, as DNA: TGCGCCAGCAGCTTGGAGGGGGGAACCCTCCACTTT. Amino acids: CASSLEGGTLHF.